This T cell receptor beta chain is from a study of early T cells in non-severe SARS-CoV-2 infection. The wider study: Unsorted whole blood bulk RNA was sequenced, with unpaired chains. Study outcomes and limitations: VDJdb-based annotation leaned toward anti-spike CD8 responses and missed private and CD4 specificities.

This clonotype has at least ten counts. Its specificity is unknown. The CDR3 totals 16 residues. Germline CDR1 and CDR2: SGHTA and FQGTGA. The V end lost 2 bases, the J end lost 2 bases, and 13 bases lay between the germline ends. The TCR library protocol was used to attach unique molecular identifiers. These identifiers were attached to individual cDNA molecules. In TCRdb, the 5' RACE reads were re-called with MiXCR into one record per CDR3 protein. The table has 25,000 to 30,000 distinct CDR3 sequences, roughly 4.5% seen once; the top ten hold approximately 10%. The sequenced sample consisted of whole blood. The receptor's source is an adult who was a healthcare worker with PCR-confirmed SARS-CoV-2 infection or an uninfected control (not recorded which). V is TRBV7-3 and J is TRBJ2-1; unclear D gene. CDR3 nucleotides: TGTGCCAGCAGCTTACTCGGCGGAAGCACCTACAATGAGCAGTTCTTC. It translates to CASSLLGGSTYNEQFF.